This T cell receptor (beta chain) is from a study of T cell responses to AZD1222 COVID-19 vaccine. Turning to the study itself: Recipients boosted at about 4 weeks or about 12 weeks are pooled.

General study points: No day 14 peak samples; only post-peak repertoires were characterized. Mostly white British, mostly female donors; authors suggested clonal diversity may be underestimated. After two AZD1222 doses, spike-specific TCR breadth and depth rose versus day 0.

The germline V gene has CDR1 LGHDT and CDR2 YNNKEL (reference sequence). The CDR3 has 15 amino acids. The junction had 9 bases not matched to a gene; V was cut back by 5 bases and J by 4 bases. Notes on this clone: Its matching antigen is unknown.

Profiling relied on immunoSEQ multiplex PCR, and the TCRdb table lists in-frame clones only, not all of them. The table records some 140,000 clones, under 95% of them present only once. The sequenced sample was peripheral blood, obtained on day 0 of AZD1222 vaccination. The sequence was obtained from an adult in good health. The rearrangement uses TRBV3-1 (or the pseudogene TRBV3-2) and TRBJ2-5; 8 bases align to TRBD1. CDR3 coding DNA: TGTGCCAGCAGCATCCAGGGGGCGAAGGGAGAGACCCAGTACTTC. This sequence encodes CASSIQGAKGETQYF.